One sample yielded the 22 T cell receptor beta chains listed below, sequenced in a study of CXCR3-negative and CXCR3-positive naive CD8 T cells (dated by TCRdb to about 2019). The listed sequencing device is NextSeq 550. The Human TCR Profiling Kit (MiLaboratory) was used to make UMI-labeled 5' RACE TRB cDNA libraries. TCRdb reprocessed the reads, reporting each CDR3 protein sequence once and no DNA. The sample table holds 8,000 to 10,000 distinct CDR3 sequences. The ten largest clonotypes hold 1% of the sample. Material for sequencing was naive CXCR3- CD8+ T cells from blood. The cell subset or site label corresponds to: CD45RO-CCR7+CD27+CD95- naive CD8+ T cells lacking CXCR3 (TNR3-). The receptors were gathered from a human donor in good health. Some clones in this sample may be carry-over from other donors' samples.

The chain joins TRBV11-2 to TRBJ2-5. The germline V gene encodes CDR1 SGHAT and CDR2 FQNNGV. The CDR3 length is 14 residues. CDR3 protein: CASTETKNQETQYF.

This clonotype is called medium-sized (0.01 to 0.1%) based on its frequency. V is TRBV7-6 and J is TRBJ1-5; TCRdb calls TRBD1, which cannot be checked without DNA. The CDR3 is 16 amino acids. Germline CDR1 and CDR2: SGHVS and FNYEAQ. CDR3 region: CASSPTSSRINQPQHF.

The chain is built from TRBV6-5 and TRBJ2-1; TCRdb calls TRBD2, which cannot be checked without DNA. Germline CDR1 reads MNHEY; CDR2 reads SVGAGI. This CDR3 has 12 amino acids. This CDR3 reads CASSPGTTGEFF.

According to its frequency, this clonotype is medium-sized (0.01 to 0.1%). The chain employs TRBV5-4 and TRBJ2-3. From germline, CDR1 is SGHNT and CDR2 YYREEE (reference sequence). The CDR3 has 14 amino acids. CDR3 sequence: CASSLKTSGDTQYF. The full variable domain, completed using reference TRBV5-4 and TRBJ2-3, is ETGVTQSPTHLIKTRGQQVTLRCSSQSGHNTVSWYQQALGQGPQFIFQYYREEENGRGNFPPRFSGLQFPNYSSELNVNALELDDSALYLCASSLKTSGDTQYFGPGTRLTVL.

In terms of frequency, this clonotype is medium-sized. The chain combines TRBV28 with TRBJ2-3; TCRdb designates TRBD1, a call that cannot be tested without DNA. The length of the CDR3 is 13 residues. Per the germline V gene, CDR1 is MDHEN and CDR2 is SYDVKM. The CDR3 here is CASSPPGTDTQYF.

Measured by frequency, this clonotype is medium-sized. The CDR3 protein is CASSKIWTENTEAFF. The chain links TRBV19 to TRBJ1-1. The germline V gene encodes CDR1 LNHDA and CDR2 SQIVND (reference sequence). This CDR3 is 15 amino acids long.

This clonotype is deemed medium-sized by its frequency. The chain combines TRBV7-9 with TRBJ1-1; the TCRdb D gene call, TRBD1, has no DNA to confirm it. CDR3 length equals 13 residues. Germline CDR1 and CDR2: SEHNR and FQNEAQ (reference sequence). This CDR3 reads CASSQGGNTEAFF.

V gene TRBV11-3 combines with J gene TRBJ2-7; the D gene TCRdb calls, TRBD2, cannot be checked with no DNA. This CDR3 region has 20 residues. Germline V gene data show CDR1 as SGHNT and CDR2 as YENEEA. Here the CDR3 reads CASSLEEAGLAGRFLYEQYF.

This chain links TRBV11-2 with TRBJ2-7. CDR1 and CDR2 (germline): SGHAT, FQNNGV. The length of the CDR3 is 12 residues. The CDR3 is CASSLVVDEQYF.

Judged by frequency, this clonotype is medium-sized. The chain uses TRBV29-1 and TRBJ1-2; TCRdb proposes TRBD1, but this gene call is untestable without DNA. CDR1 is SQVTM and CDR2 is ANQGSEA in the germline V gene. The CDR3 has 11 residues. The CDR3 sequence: CSVGTEYGYTF.

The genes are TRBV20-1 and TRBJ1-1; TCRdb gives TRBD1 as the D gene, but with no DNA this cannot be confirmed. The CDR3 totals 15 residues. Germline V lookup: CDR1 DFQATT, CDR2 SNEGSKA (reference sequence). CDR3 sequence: CSASPDRFGDTEAFF.

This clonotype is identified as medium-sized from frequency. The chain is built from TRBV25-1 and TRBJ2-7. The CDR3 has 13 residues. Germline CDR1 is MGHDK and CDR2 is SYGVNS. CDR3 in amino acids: CASSWSETYEQYF.

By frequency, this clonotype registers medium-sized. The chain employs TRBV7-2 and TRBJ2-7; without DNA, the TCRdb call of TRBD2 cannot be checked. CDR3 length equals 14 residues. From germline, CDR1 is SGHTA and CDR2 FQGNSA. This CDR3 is CASSFFSGSYEQYF.

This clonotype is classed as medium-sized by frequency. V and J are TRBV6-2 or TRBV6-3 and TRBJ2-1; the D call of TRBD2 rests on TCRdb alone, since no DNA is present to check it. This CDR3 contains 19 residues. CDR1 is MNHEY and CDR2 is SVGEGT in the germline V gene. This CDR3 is CASSKPGLAEGSSYNEQFF.

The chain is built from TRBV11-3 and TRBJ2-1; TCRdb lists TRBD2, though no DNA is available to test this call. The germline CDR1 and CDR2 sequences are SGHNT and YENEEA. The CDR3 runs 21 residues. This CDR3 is CASSPTLLGSGTHSSYNEQFF.

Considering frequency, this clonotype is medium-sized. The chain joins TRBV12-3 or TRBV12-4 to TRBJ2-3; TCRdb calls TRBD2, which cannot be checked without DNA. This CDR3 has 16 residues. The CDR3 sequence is CASSPRTSGTTDTQYF.

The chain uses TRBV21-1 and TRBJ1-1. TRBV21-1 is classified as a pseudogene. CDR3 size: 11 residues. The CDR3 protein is CASSKAQEAFF.

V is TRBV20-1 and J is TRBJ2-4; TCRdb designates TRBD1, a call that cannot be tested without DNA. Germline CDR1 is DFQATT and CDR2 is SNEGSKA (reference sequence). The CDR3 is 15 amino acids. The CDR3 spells CSASGRELAKNIQYF.

This chain's CDR3 is CASSLSTNLYEQYF. The V gene is TRBV28, the J gene TRBJ2-7. Germline assignment: CDR1 MDHEN and CDR2 SYDVKM. This CDR3 comprises 14 residues.

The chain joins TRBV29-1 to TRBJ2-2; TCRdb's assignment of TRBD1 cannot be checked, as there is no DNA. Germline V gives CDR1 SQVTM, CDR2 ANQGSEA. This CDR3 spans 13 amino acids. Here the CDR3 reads CSVESQGTGELFF.

The CDR3 loop reads CASSLYLGDYEQYF. The rearrangement uses TRBV27 and TRBJ2-7. Germline loops: CDR1 MNHEY, CDR2 SMNVEV (reference sequence). CDR3 length equals 14 residues.

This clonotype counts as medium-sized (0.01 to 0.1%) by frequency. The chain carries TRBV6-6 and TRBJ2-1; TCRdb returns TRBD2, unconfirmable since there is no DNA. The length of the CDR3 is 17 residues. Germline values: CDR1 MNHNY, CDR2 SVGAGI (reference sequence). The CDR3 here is CASTPYSGEGSPGEQFF.